This entry features one T cell receptor (beta chain) sequence. This clonotype was observed at least ten times. The antigen it binds to is not known. Within one base of it there is no much larger clone, and no base qualities were kept. Receptor libraries were prepared by 5' RACE. Instrument on record: NextSeq 500. To correct for sequencing error and PCR bias, the TCR library protocol tagged individual cDNA molecules with unique molecular identifiers. Both TCR alpha and beta chains were sequenced, and tight co-correlation was observed between alpha and beta sequence abundances in each sample. From the authors' description of their analysis: V gene, J gene and CDR3 annotation of TCR sequences was performed with Decombinator V4. Expanded TCRs were defined as changing significantly between any two time points under a Poisson model with p below 0.0001. TCR abundances were normalised to the total number of TCRs sequenced per sample and were expressed as counts per million. MAIT TCRs were defined by TRAV1-2 paired with TRAJ12, TRAJ20 or TRAJ33, and iNKT TCRs by TRAV10 paired with TRAJ18. VDJdb, accessed on 1 November 2021, was searched for TCRs annotated for CMV, EBV and SARS-CoV-2, and TCRs annotated for more than one antigen were excluded. TCRdb cleaned the public reads at Q25 with fastp, built clones with MiXCR and kept in-frame beta chains. CDR3 protein duplicates are merged, each entry listing the most common genes and DNA. These V and J calls are TCRdb output, not the study's own analysis. The sample yields tens of thousands of distinct CDR3 sequences; 5.8% were counted once. Of the sample, around 25% falls within the top ten clones.

The data originate from a study of early T cells in non-severe SARS-CoV-2 infection (dated by TCRdb to the early 2020s). Regarding the complete study: Because TCR sequencing was done on bulk RNA from unsorted whole blood, the alpha and beta chains could not be paired.

Set within a cohort of healthcare workers in London, UK, this nested case-control study involved weekly PCR testing of nasopharyngeal swabs along with blood sampling. Healthcare workers were recruited between 23 and 31 March 2020, during the week of the UK lockdown, and were followed weekly for up to about 16 weeks. There are 15 amino acids in the CDR3, from cysteine to phenylalanine inclusive. The entry retains the CDR3 DNA only, 45 bases that are in frame from base 1. V loses 6 bases, J loses 6 bases, and the germline ends lie 18 bases apart. What the study reported, not specific to this receptor: VDJdb matching was skewed toward anti-spike CD8 responses and likely underestimated virus-specific expansions, missing private and CD4 specificities.

This sequence uses TRBV12-3 or TRBV12-4 and TRBJ2-1; the D gene is perhaps TRBD1, on 5 matching bases. This clonotype was sampled from an adult who was a healthcare worker with PCR-confirmed SARS-CoV-2 infection or an uninfected control (not recorded which). Sequenced: whole blood. The CDR3 sequence is CASRPTVVGLNEQFF. The DNA is TGTGCCAGCAGACCCACCGTCGTGGGGCTCAATGAGCAGTTCTTC.